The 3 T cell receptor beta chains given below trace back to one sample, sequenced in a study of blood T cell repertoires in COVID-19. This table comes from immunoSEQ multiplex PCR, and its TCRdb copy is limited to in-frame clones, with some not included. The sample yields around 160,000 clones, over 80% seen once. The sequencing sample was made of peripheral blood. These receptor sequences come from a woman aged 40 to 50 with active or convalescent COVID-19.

In DNA, the CDR3 is TGTGCCAGCAGTGACGCGGAAACAGGGGGGTTGTATGGCTACACCTTC. This translates into CASSDAETGGLYGYTF. The chain joins TRBV2 to TRBJ1-2; the match to TRBD1 covers 8 bases. V dropped 3 bases and J dropped 5; count of bases not matched to a gene: 11. From germline, CDR1 is SNHLY and CDR2 FYNNEI. The CDR3 is 16 amino acids.

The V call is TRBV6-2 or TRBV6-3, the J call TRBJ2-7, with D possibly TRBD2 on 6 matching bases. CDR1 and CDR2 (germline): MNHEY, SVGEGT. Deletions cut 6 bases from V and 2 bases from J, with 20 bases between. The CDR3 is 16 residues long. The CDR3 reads CASSRGGSRTTYEQYF. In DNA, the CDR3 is TGTGCCAGCAGCCGGGGAGGCAGCAGGACAACCTACGAGCAGTACTTC.

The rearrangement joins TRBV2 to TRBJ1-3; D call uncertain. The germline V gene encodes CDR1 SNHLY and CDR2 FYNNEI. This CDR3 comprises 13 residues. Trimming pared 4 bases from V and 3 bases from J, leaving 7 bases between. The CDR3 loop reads CASSGTLGNTIYF. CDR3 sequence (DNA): TGTGCCAGCAGTGGCACTCTTGGAAACACCATATATTTT.